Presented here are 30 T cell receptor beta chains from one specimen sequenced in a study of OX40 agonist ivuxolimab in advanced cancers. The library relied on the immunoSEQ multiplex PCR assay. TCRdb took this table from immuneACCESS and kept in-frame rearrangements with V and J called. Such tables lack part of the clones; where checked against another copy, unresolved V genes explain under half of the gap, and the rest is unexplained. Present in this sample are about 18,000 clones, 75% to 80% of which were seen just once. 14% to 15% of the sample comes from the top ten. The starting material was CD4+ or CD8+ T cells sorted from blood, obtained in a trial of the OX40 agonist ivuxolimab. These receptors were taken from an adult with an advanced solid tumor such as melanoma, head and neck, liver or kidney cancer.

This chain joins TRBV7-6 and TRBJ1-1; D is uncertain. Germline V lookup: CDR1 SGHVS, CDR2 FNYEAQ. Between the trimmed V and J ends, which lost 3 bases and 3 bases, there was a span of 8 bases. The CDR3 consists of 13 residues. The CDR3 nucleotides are TGTGCCAGCAGCTTGGGAGGACACACTGAAGCTTTCTTT. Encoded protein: CASSLGGHTEAFF. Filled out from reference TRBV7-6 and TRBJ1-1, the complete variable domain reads GAGVSQSPRYKVTKRGQDVALRCDPISGHVSLYWYRQALGQGPEFLTYFNYEAQQDKSGLPNDRFSAERPEGSISTLTIQRTEQRDSAMYRCASSLGGHTEAFFGQGTRLTVV.

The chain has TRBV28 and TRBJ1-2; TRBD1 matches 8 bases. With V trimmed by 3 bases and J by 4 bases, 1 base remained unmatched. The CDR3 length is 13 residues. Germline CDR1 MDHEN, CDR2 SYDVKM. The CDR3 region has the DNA TGTGCCAGCAGTTTTACAGGGGGCTATGGCTACACCTTC. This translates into CASSFTGGYGYTF.

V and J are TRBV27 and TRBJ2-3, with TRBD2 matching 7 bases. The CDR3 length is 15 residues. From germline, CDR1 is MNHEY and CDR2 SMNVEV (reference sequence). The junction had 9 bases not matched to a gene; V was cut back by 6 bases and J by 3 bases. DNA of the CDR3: TGTGCCAGCAGCCTAGGGGAGGGAGAAACAGATACGCAGTATTTT. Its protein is CASSLGEGETDTQYF.

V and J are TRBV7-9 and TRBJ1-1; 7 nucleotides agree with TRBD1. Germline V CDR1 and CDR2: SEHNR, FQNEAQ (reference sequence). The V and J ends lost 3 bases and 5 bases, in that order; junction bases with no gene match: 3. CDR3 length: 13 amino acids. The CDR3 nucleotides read TGTGCCAGCAGCTTCAACAGGGGTACTGAAGCTTTCTTT. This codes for CASSFNRGTEAFF.

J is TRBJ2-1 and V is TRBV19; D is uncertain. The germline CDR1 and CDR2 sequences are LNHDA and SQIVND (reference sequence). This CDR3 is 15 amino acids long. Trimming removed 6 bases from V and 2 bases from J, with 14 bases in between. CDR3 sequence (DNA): TGTGCCAGTAGCCCGGATAGTAGGGCCTACAATGAGCAGTTCTTC. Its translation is CASSPDSRAYNEQFF.

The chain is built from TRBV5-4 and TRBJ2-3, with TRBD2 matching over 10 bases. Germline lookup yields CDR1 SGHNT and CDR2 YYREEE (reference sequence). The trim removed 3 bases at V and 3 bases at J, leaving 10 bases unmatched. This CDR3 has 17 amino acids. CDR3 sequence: CASSSSSGRGTTDTQYF. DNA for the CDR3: TGTGCCAGCAGCTCTTCTAGCGGGAGAGGCACAACAGATACGCAGTATTTT.

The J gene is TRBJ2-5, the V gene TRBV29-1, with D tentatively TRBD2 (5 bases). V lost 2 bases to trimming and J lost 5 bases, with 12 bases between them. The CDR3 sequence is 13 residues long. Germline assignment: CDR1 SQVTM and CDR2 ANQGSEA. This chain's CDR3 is CSVERGPGETQYF. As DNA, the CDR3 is TGCAGCGTTGAACGAGGTCCGGGGGAGACCCAGTACTTC.

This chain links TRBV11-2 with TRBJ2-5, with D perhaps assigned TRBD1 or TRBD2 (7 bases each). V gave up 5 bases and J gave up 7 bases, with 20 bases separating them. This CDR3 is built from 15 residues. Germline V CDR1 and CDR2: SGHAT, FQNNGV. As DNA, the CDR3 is TGTGCCAGCAGCCCCGTCGGGGGGACAGTCGGGACCCAGTACTTC. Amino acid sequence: CASSPVGGTVGTQYF.

Written as DNA, the CDR3 is TGTGCCAGCAGCCGCACGGGACTAGGATACAATGAGCAGTTCTTC. Translated, it gives CASSRTGLGYNEQFF. The chain couples TRBV7-2 to TRBJ2-1, with TRBD2 matching 8 bases. CDR3 length: 15 amino acids. Germline V gene lookup returns CDR1 SGHTA and CDR2 FQGNSA. V lost 5 bases to trimming and J lost 4 bases; unmatched junction nucleotides: 7.

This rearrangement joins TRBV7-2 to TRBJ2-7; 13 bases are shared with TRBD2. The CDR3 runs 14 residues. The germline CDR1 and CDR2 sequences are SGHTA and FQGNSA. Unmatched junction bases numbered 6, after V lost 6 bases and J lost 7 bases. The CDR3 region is CASSRLAGGGEQYF. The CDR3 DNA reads TGTGCCAGCAGTAGACTAGCGGGAGGCGGGGAGCAGTACTTC.

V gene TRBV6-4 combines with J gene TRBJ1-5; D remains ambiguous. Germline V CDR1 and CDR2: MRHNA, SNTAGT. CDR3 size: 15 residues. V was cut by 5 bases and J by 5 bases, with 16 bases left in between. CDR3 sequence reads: CASSSMIERYQPQHF. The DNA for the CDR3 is TGTGCCAGCAGTTCCATGATCGAGAGATATCAGCCCCAGCATTTT.

The CDR3 spells CASSSAPSSYNEQFF. CDR3 coding DNA: TGCGCCAGCAGCTCAGCTCCCAGCTCCTACAATGAGCAGTTCTTC. The chain is built from TRBV5-1 and TRBJ2-1; the D is unclear. The CDR3 has 15 amino acids. Deletions cut 3 bases from V and 0 bases from J, with 10 bases between. Germline loops: CDR1 SGHRS, CDR2 YFSETQ.

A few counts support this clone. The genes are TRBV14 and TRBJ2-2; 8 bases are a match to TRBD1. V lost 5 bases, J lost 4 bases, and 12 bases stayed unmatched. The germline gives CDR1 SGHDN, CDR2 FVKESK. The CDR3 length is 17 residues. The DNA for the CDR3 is TGTGCCAGCAGCTTATCTGGGACAGGAATAGGCACCGGGGAGCTGTTTTTT. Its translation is CASSLSGTGIGTGELFF.

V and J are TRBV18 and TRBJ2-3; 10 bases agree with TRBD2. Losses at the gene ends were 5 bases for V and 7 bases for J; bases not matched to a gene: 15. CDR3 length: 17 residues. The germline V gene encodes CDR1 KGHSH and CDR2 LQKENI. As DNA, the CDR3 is TGTGCCAGCTCAGAACCCGGGGGAACTAGCGGGGACAATACGCAGTATTTT. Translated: CASSEPGGTSGDNTQYF.

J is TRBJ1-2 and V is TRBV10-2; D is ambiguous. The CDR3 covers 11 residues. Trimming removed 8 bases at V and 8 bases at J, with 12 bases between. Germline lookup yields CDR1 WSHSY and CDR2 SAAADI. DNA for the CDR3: TGCGCCAGCTTGGAGCTGGGGGGCTACACCTTC. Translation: CASLELGGYTF.

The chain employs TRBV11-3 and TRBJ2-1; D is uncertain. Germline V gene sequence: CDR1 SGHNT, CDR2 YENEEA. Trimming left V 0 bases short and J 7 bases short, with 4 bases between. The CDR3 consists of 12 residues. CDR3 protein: CASSLDLNEQFF. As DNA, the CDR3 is TGTGCCAGCAGCTTAGATCTGAATGAGCAGTTCTTC.

CDR3 DNA sequence: TGCAGTGCTAGAGAACGGTTAGTGCAGTACTTC. It specifies CSARERLVQYF. The chain joins TRBV20-1 to TRBJ2-5; unclear D gene. Deletions cut 0 bases from V and 11 bases from J, with 10 bases between. The germline V gene encodes CDR1 DFQATT and CDR2 SNEGSKA (reference sequence). The CDR3 runs 11 residues.

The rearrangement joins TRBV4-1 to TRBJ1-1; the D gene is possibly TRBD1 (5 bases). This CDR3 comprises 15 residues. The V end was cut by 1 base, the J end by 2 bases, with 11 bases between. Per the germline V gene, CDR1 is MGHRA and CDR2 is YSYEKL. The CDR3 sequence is CASSQAGQGNTEAFF. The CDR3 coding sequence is TGCGCCAGCAGCCAAGCAGGTCAGGGAAACACTGAAGCTTTCTTT.

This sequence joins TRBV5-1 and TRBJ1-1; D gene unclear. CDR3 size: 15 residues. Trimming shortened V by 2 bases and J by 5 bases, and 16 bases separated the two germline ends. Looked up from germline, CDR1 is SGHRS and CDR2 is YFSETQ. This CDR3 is CASSLKGSGTTEAFF. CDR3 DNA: TGCGCCAGCAGCTTAAAAGGGTCAGGAACTACTGAAGCTTTCTTT.

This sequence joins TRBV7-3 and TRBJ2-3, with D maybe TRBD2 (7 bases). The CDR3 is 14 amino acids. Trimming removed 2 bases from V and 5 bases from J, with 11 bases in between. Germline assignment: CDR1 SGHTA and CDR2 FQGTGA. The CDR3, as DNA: TGTGCCAGCAGCTTATCGGGGGGCCTAGATACGCAGTATTTT. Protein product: CASSLSGGLDTQYF.

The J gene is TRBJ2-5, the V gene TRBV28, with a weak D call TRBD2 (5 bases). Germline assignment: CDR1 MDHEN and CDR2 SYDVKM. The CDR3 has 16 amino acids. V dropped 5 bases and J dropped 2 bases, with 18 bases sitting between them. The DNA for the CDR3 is TGTGCCAGCAGTGCGTCCGGGGAACTGCTTCAAGAGACCCAGTACTTC. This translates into CASSASGELLQETQYF.

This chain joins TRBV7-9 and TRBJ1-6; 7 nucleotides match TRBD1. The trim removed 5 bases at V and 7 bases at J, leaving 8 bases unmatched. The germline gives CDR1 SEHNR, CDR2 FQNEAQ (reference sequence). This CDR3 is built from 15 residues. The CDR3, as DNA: TGTGCCAGCAGCGCAGCGACAGGGATGAATTCACCCCTCCACTTT. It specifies CASSAATGMNSPLHF. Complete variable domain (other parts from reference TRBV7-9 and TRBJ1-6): DTGVSQNPRHKITKRGQNVTFRCDPISEHNRLYWYRQTLGQGPEFLTYFQNEAQLEKSRLLSDRFSAERPKGSFSTLEIQRTEQGDSAMYLCASSAATGMNSPLHFGNGTRLTVT.

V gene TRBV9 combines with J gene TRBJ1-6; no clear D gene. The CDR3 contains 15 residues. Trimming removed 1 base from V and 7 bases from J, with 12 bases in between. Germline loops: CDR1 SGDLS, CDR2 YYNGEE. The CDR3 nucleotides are TGTGCCAGCAGCGTATCGAGTGGCTGGAATTCACCCCTCCACTTT. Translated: CASSVSSGWNSPLHF.

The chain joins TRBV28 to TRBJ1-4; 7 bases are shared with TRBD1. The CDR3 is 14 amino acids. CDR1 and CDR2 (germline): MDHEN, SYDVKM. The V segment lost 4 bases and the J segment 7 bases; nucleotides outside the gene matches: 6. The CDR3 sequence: CASSSGGKGEKLFF. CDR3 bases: TGTGCCAGCAGTTCAGGGGGGAAGGGTGAAAAACTGTTTTTT. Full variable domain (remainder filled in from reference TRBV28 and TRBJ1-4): DVKVTQSSRYLVKRTGEKVFLECVQDMDHENMFWYRQDPGLGLRLIYFSYDVKMKEKGDIPEGYSVSREKKERFSLILESASTNQTSMYLCASSSGGKGEKLFFGSGTQLSVL.

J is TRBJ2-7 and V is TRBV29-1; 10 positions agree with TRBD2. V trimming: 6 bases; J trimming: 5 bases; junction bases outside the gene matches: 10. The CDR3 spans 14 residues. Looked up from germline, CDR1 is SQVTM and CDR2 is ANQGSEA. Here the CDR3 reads CSVWDLGTSDEQYF. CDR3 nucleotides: TGCAGCGTGTGGGACCTGGGGACTAGCGACGAGCAGTACTTC.

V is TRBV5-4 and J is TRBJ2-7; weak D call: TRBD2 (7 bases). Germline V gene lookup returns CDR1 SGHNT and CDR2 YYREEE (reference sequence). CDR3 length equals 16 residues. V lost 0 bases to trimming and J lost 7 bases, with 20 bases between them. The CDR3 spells CASSLALGGGPAEQYF. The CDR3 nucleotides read TGTGCCAGCAGCTTGGCGTTGGGCGGGGGCCCCGCGGAGCAGTACTTC.

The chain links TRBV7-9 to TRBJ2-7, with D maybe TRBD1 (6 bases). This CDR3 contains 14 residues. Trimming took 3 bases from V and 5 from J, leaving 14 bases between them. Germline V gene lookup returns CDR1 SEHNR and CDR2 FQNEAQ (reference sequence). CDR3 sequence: CASSFDRLRDEQYF. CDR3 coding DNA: TGTGCCAGCAGCTTTGACAGGCTCAGAGACGAGCAGTACTTC. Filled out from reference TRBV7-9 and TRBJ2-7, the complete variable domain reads DTGVSQNPRHKITKRGQNVTFRCDPISEHNRLYWYRQTLGQGPEFLTYFQNEAQLEKSRLLSDRFSAERPKGSFSTLEIQRTEQGDSAMYLCASSFDRLRDEQYFGPGTRLTVT.

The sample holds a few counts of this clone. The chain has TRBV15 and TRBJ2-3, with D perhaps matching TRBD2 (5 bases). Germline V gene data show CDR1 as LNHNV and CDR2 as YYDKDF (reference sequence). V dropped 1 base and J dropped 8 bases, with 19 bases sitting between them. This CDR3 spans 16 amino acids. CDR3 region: CATSRAGPQGSATQYF. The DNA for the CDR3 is TGTGCCACCAGCAGAGCAGGACCGCAAGGGAGCGCTACGCAGTATTTT.

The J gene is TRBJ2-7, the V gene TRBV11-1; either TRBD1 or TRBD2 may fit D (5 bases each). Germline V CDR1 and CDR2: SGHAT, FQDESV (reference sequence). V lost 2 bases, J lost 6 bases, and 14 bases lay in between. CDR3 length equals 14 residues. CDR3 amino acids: CASSLWRGVSEQYF. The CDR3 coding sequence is TGTGCCAGCAGCTTATGGCGAGGGGTGTCCGAGCAGTACTTC.

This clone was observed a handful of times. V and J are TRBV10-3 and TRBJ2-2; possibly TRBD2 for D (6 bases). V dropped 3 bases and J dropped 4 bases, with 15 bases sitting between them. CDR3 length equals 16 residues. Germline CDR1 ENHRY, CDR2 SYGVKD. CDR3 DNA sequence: TGTGCCATCAGTGACAAACTAGCCCGGTCCACCGGGGAGCTGTTTTTT. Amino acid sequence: CAISDKLARSTGELFF.